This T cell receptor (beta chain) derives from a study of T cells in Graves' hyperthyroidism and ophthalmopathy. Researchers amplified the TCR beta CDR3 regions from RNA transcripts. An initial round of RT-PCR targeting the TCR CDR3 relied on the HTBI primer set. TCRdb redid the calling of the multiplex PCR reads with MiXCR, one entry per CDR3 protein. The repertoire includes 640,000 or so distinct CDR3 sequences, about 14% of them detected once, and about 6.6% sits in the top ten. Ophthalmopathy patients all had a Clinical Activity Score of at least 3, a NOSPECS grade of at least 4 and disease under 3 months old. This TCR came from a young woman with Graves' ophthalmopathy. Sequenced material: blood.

The CDR3 DNA is TGTGCCAGCAGTACAGGGGGCAAGACTAATGAAAAACTGTTTTTT. This gives the protein CASSTGGKTNEKLFF. V gene TRBV25-1 combines with J gene TRBJ1-4; 9 bases map to TRBD1. J lost 2 bases, V lost 5 bases, and 3 bases had no gene match. Germline V gene lookup returns CDR1 MGHDK and CDR2 SYGVNS. CDR3 length: 15 residues.